Here is one TCR beta chain with its context. This table comes from immunoSEQ multiplex PCR, and its TCRdb copy is limited to in-frame clones, with some not included. There are a few hundred thousand clones in the sample; 88% occur only once, and about 2% lies in the top ten. This sample was included in a study of blood T cell repertoires in COVID-19. The length of the CDR3 is 16 residues. V was pared by 5 bases and J by 9 bases, with 16 bases of the junction left unmatched. Looked up from germline, CDR1 is LNHNV and CDR2 is YYDKDF (reference sequence). Residents of about two dozen US areas, aged about 18 to 95 years, made up the participants.

The J gene is TRBJ2-1, the V gene TRBV15, with 7 bases identical to TRBD2. This receptor was obtained from a woman between 40 and 55 years old who had recovered from COVID-19. The sequencing input was PBMCs or T cells enriched from blood (not recorded which). The CDR3 protein is CATSRPLTGRAAEQFF. Written as DNA, the CDR3 is TGTGCCACCAGCCGCCCTCTGACGGGGAGGGCCGCTGAGCAGTTCTTC.